This T cell receptor (beta chain) was found in a study of cytomegalovirus exposure and HLA in healthy donors (dated by TCRdb to 2015 to 2018). With respect to the entire study: An earlier analysis of approximately 640 of the donors reported 250 to 300 Gb of sequence data and some 100 million unique TCR beta sequences from 190 million or so T cells. A later analysis re-analyzed previously published TCR beta repertoires from about 730 donors and added high-resolution HLA genotyping to study TCR occurrence patterns. An earlier analysis of 587 of the donors applied high-throughput TCR beta sequencing to assess whether each TCR beta V gene segment acted as functional or pseudogenic. Rather than drawing on any new phenotypic data, the later analysis identified candidate immune exposures from TCR beta sequences and the way those sequences occurred across donors. HLA typing included class I and class II loci at four-digit resolution. Typing coverage differed by locus: A, B, C, DRB1 and DQB1 were typed in about 620-630 donors, DQA1 in about 510, DPA1 in 600 to 610, and DPB1 in approximately 450. Donor age, sex, ethnicity and CMV serostatus were collected together with the repertoire data. The T cell repertoires of under 700 subjects were profiled by immunosequencing and related to cytomegalovirus serostatus. A later genetic analysis used genome-wide SNP genotypes for 398 of the 666 donors, treating that subset as a discovery cohort. Besides the first cohort of 500 to 700 subjects, a separate validation cohort made up of 120 different subjects was used. About 280 gigabases of sequencing data and around 85 million unique TCR sequences made up an early release that covered approximately 620 HLA-typed donors. Roughly five DR-DQ haplotypes were handled as single units for association and clustering because linkage in the cohort was strong. Every repertoire in the discovery cohort had been generated on one and the same sequencing platform. To predict cytomegalovirus infection status, the study combined high-throughput TCR immunosequencing, statistical association of individual TCRs with disease status, and machine learning. Of the roughly 400 genotyped donors, 65% to 90% fell in the genetic ancestry cluster associated with self-reported Caucasian donors. On average, roughly 240,000 unique TCR beta nucleotide sequences were sequenced per donor among a few hundred genotyped donors of the cohort, with 15% to 20% of those sequences being non-productive. The study aimed to test whether cataloging public T cell receptors could reveal signatures of past pathogen exposure. The study at large found these results: A further reported finding was that TCR beta sequences accurately predicted the HLA-A and HLA-B alleles for most subjects in the first cohort. When HLA alleles, especially DR and DQ, strongly co-occurred, attributing TCR associations to individual alleles was difficult. A cluster of highly shared sequence variants was judged likely to represent a technical artifact of the sequencing pipeline. Because HLA typing was unavailable for some donors at each locus, only the typed subset was used in association tests. Some IMGT-functional V segments, including TRBV6-2 and TRBV6-3, could not be distinguished by the 87-base-pair reads and were therefore excluded. A total of 150 to 200 TCR beta chains were listed by the study as associated with cytomegalovirus. In vitro tests confirmed that a few of the cytomegalovirus-associated TCR beta chains recognize cytomegalovirus antigens. The earlier analysis of 587 of the donors excluded approximately 17 rarely observed V segments, including chromosome 9 orphons, because counts were too low. The authors suggested that the approach could potentially be extended to other disease states and immunological phenotypes. In a later analysis, HLA-associated TCR beta chains showed more clonal expansion and lower generation probabilities than non-associated chains that were equally common. Several of the top co-occurrence clusters appeared to be linked to parvovirus B19, influenza, CMV and Epstein-Barr virus, according to a later analysis. Correlated functional status among segregating V segments might be attributable to linkage disequilibrium, but an unknown experimental factor could not be ruled out. The classifier was reported to diagnose cytomegalovirus status with high specificity and sensitivity in both the original cohort and the validation cohort. Most CMV-associated TCR beta chains appeared to be HLA-restricted in a later analysis, and the HLA associations seemed to be driven largely by CMV exposure. An association between a missense DCLRE1C variant and V-gene and J-gene trimming of TCR beta chains was found in a later genetic analysis and replicated in an independent cohort. Only TCR beta chains were sequenced in this cohort, and the absence of alpha or paired-chain data limited detectable features. While some public TCRs were present in many individuals, most TCR sequences turned up only very rarely across donors. At a false discovery rate of 0.05, a later analysis linked some 18,000 TCR beta sequences to specific HLA alleles. In an earlier analysis of under 600 of the donors, most TCR beta V segments were observed in productive rearrangements about 87% or about 30% of the time, broadly matching IMGT annotations. According to a later analysis, TCR association rates differed among HLA loci, with DRB1 alleles showing the most associated TCRs and HLA-C alleles showing the fewest. The presence/absence analyses assumed that sequencing depth was roughly uniform across donors, and that assumption may not be true. CMV serostatus was the only immune exposure information available for the cohort. According to a later genetic analysis, donors in an Asian-associated ancestry cluster had fewer N-insertions in productive TCRs than the approximately 690-donor mean.

The cohort was made up of 666 healthy bone marrow donors. All cohort members were sampled while nominally healthy, although unrecorded immune exposures were likely present. The donor was CMV seropositive and was included in the group of approximately 310 seropositive cohort members. Each donor provided a peripheral blood sample, and peripheral blood mononuclear cells were used for TCR beta sequencing. The Qiagen DNeasy Blood Extraction Kit was used to extract genomic DNA from the blood cell samples. The library was prepared using the immunoSEQ multiplex PCR assay. A mixture of 60 forward primers for TCR Vbeta segments and 13 reverse primers for TCR Jbeta segments was used in the multiplex PCR. A multiplex PCR assay on genomic DNA amplified the CDR3 region of rearranged TCR beta genes. Amplified TCR beta libraries were sequenced as 87-base-pair reads on the Illumina HiSeq System. The original pipeline was this. A later analysis counted tens of millions of unique TCR beta chains across the 640 or so repertoires, and roughly 10 million of these chains were shared by at least two donors. A nearest-neighbor algorithm error-corrected the raw reads and collapsed the reads into unique sequences, merging closely related sequences to remove PCR and sequencing errors. Alignment of CDR3 sequences to IMGT reference sequences was used to assign V, D and J gene segments. For a sequence to be retained, a match of at least six nucleotides to both a V gene segment and a J gene segment was required. Rearrangements were classified as productive when the CDR3 lacked stop codons and remained in frame with V and J, and all other rearrangements were classified as non-productive. Following IMGT convention, CDR3 was defined as the stretch from the second conserved V-encoded cysteine to the conserved J-encoded phenylalanine. The earlier analysis of about 640 of the donors excluded any sequence lacking an unambiguous match to a single V gene segment. In an earlier analysis of approximately 500 of the donors, a V segment was called functional when productive rearrangements were above 56.7%, and segregating when the standard deviation between donors exceeded 5%. A statistical classification framework was built for diagnosing cytomegalovirus status from the catalog of TCR beta chain sequences. In a later analysis, V and J genes were assigned by comparing TCR nucleotide sequences against IMGT/GENE-DB human TR gene sequences. The TCRdist pipeline was used in a later analysis to assign CDR3 sequences and most-parsimonious VDJ recombination scenarios. A later analysis defined each TCR beta chain by its CDR3 amino acid sequence plus V-gene family, and excluded reads lacking a unique V-gene family. A later analysis removed roughly 590 highly shared, low-generation-probability nucleotide sequences to deal with suspected cross-contamination and a sequencing artifact. In a later analysis, a clonal expansion index for each public chain was calculated from normalized within-repertoire ranks of inferred template counts. In a later analysis, generation probabilities were computed with a VDJ recombination model fitted to out-of-frame rearrangements, and the resulting probabilities were checked against IGoR. A later analysis scored TCR-TCR, TCR-HLA and TCR-CMV co-occurrence with hypergeometric tests, applying a repertoire-size bias correction to TCR pairs. False discovery rates were estimated in a later analysis by permuting HLA or CMV assignments 20 times. A later analysis grouped co-occurring TCRs with DBSCAN, adding TCRdist sequence similarity when clustering within HLA-allele-positive subsets. Repertoires with fewer than 30,000 or more than 120,000 public chains, plus five repertoires with anomalous nucleotide sharing, were excluded from co-occurrence clustering. TCRdb stores this immuneACCESS table with in-frame sequences only. Part of the clones is absent; in the studies checked, under half of the shortfall reflects unresolved V genes, and no reason is known for the rest. V, J and clone size reflect that table, while D and trimming were determined from the DNA. This sample comprises around 170,000 clones, 80% of them detected only once. In total, the top ten clones hold around 1.4% of the sample.

The CDR3 holds 16 amino acids from the cysteine to the phenylalanine. The DNA shown is the 48-base CDR3, in frame from base 1. The germline V gene sets CDR1 to SGHRS and CDR2 to YFSETQ. Germline trimming: 0 bases from V, 2 bases from J; junction bases outside gene matches: 4. About this clone: No cognate antigen has been identified for it. No much larger clone is present one base from it, and per-base qualities are unavailable.

The TCR was taken from a girl aged 5-17 years in good health and CMV-seropositive. The specimen sequenced was PBMCs. The rearrangement joined TRBV5-1 to TRBJ2-3; 9 bases in between match TRBD2. CDR3 region: CASSLGLADPTDTQYF. The bases are TGCGCCAGCAGCTTGGGACTAGCGGATCCCACAGATACGCAGTATTTT.